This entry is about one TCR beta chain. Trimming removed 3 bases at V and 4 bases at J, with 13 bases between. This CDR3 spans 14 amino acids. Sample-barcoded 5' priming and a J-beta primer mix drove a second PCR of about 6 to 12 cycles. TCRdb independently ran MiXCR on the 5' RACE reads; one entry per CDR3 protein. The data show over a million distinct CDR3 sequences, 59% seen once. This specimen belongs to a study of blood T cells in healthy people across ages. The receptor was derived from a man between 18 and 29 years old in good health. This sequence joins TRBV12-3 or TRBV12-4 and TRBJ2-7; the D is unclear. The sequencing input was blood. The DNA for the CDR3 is TGTGCCAGCAGTTTTGCGCTAGTCCCTTACGAGCAGTACTTC. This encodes CASSFALVPYEQYF.